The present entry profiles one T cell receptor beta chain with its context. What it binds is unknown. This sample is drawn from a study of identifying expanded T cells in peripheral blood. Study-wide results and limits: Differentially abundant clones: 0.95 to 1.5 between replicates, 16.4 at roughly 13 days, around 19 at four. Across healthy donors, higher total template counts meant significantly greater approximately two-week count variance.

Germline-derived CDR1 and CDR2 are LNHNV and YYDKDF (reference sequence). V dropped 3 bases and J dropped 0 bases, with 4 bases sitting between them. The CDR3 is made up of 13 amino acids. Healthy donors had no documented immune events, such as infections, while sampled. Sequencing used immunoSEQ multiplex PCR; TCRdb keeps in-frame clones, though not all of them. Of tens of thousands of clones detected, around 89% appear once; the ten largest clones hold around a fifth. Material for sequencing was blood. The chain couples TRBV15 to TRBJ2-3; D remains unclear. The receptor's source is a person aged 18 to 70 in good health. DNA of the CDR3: TGTGCCACCAGCAGTCTGAGCACAGATACGCAGTATTTT. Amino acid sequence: CATSSLSTDTQYF. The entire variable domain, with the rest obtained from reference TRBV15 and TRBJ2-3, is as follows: DAMVIQNPRYQVTQFGKPVTLSCSQTLNHNVMYWYQQKSSQAPKLLFHYYDKDFNNEADTPDNFQSRRPNTSFCFLDIRSPGLGDTAMYLCATSSLSTDTQYFGPGTRLTVL.